Shown below are 26 T cell receptor beta chains from a single sample sequenced in a study of T cell repertoires in cytomegalovirus infection. TCRdb itself ran the reads through MiXCR, one entry per CDR3 protein. The repertoire has roughly 180,000 distinct CDR3 sequences, roughly 17% of them found once; the top ten carry almost 25%. The material sequenced was CD8+ T cells from PBMCs. Every receptor here comes from a human donor in good health (CMV status not recorded). Some clones in this sample may be carry-over from other donors' samples.

The table lists this clonotype with a few counts. The rearrangement links TRBV7-2 to TRBJ2-5, with 7 bases lining up with TRBD2. V gave up 3 bases and J gave up 9 bases; unmatched junction bases: 4. CDR1 is SGHTA, CDR2 FQGNSA, per germline. CDR3 size: 12 residues. The DNA for the CDR3 is TGTGCCAGCAGCTTCCCGGGGGGAGCCCAGTACTTC. This codes for CASSFPGGAQYF.

In its sample, this clonotype was seen many times. J is TRBJ1-1 and V is TRBV19; D is uncertain. CDR1 is LNHDA and CDR2 is SQIVND in the germline V gene (reference sequence). The CDR3 has 13 residues. Deletions cut 6 bases from V and 7 bases from J, with 15 bases between. CDR3 amino acids: CASSDWEEDEAFF. The CDR3 nucleotides are TGTGCCAGTAGCGACTGGGAGGAGGATGAAGCTTTCTTT.

This chain links TRBV20-1 with TRBJ2-7; 7 nucleotides match TRBD1. In germline, CDR1 is DFQATT, CDR2 SNEGSKA (reference sequence). The V and J ends lost 1 base and 2 bases, in that order; junction bases with no gene match: 8. The CDR3 extends over 15 amino acids. In DNA, the CDR3 is TGCAGTGCTAGAGTCCGGGACAGCCTCACCTACGAGCAGTACTTC. It codes for CSARVRDSLTYEQYF.

This clonotype was detected only a few times. J is TRBJ1-5 and V is TRBV28; D gene uncertain. From germline, CDR1 is MDHEN and CDR2 SYDVKM. Trimming stripped 2 bases from V and 10 bases from J, with 9 bases between. The CDR3 has 12 residues. CDR3 sequence reads: CASSLGRKPQHF. DNA for the CDR3: TGTGCCAGCAGTTTAGGACGAAAACCCCAGCATTTT.

The V call is TRBV4-1, the J call TRBJ2-1; 9 bases match TRBD1. The CDR3 covers 14 residues. CDR1 and CDR2 (germline): MGHRA, YSYEKL. With 6 bases clipped from V and 6 bases from J, the junction kept 6 bases outside the gene matches. The CDR3 DNA sequence: TGCGCCAGCAGGGGACAGGGTGGTCGCAATGAGCAGTTCTTC. It specifies CASRGQGGRNEQFF.

This chain uses TRBV29-1 with TRBJ2-1, with a possible D match to TRBD2 (6 bases). V shed 5 bases and J shed 10 bases, with 15 bases lying between them. The CDR3 extends over 12 amino acids. CDR1 and CDR2 from the germline V gene are SQVTM and ANQGSEA. The CDR3 sequence is CSVSSRDFEQFF. The CDR3 bases are TGCAGCGTTTCTTCCCGGGACTTCGAGCAGTTCTTC.

The chain couples TRBV7-6 to TRBJ2-2; 7 bases are a match to TRBD2. With 5 bases clipped from V and 3 bases from J, the junction kept 3 bases outside the gene matches. Germline lookup yields CDR1 SGHVS and CDR2 FNYEAQ. The CDR3 loop spans 14 amino acids. The CDR3 sequence is CASSPGGYTGELFF. CDR3 nucleotide sequence: TGTGCCAGCAGCCCGGGGGGTTACACCGGGGAGCTGTTTTTT.

This clonotype showed up many times. The V and J genes are TRBV7-2 and TRBJ2-7; 10 bases line up with TRBD1. This CDR3 contains 14 residues. Germline CDR1 and CDR2: SGHTA and FQGNSA. V lost 4 bases and J lost 6; bases outside the gene matches: 6. DNA of the CDR3: TGTGCCAGCAGCTGGGGACAGGGGCGACGCGAGCAGTACTTC. This translates into CASSWGQGRREQYF. Together with reference TRBV7-2 and TRBJ2-7, the CDR3 gives the full variable domain: GAGVSQSPSNKVTEKGKDVELRCDPISGHTALYWYRQSLGQGLEFLIYFQGNSAPDKSGLPSDRFSAERTGGSVSTLTIQRTQQEDSAVYLCASSWGQGRREQYFGPGTRLTVT.

The V call is TRBV12-3 or TRBV12-4, the J call TRBJ1-2; 10 bases are a match to TRBD1. The CDR3 loop spans 18 amino acids. With V trimmed by 6 bases and J by 7 bases, 20 bases remained unmatched. The CDR3 spells CASRSDYRDRGTAGGYTF. CDR3 nucleotide sequence: TGTGCCAGCAGATCCGATTACCGGGACAGGGGTACGGCGGGTGGCTACACCTTC.

This clonotype came up a few times. The J gene is TRBJ2-7, the V gene TRBV7-6; D ambiguous. CDR3 length: 13 amino acids. CDR1 and CDR2 from the germline V gene are SGHVS and FNYEAQ. Trimming pared 5 bases from V and 0 bases from J, leaving 8 bases between. The CDR3 DNA reads as TGTGCCAGCAGCCAGACACACTCCTACGAGCAGTACTTC. Translation: CASSQTHSYEQYF.

The CDR3 bases are TGTGCCAGCAGTTATATCCCCGGACAGGGCGGCGTCACTGAAGCTTTCTTT. Residues: CASSYIPGQGGVTEAFF. The chain combines TRBV6-2 or TRBV6-3 with TRBJ1-1, with TRBD1 identical over 8 bases. The CDR3 loop spans 17 amino acids. CDR1 MNHEY and CDR2 SVGEGT come from the germline V gene. V gave up 3 bases and J gave up 4 bases; unmatched junction bases: 13.

This rearrangement joins TRBV7-2 to TRBJ2-1; 16 nucleotides agree with TRBD2. J gave up 9 bases and V 5 bases, and 4 bases lay outside the gene matches. This CDR3 is 15 amino acids long. Germline loops: CDR1 SGHTA, CDR2 FQGNSA. CDR3 DNA: TGTGCCAGCAGCCCGGGGACTAGCGGGGGGGCTGAGCAGTTCTTC. Translating it yields CASSPGTSGGAEQFF. Variable domain in full (rest from reference TRBV7-2 and TRBJ2-1): GAGVSQSPSNKVTEKGKDVELRCDPISGHTALYWYRQSLGQGLEFLIYFQGNSAPDKSGLPSDRFSAERTGGSVSTLTIQRTQQEDSAVYLCASSPGTSGGAEQFFGPGTRLTVL.

The rearrangement uses TRBV12-3 or TRBV12-4 and TRBJ2-5, with D maybe TRBD1 (6 bases). Trimming left V 7 bases short and J 4 bases short, with 13 bases between. The CDR3 covers 13 residues. CDR3 sequence: CASTLEQGETQYF. The CDR3 DNA reads as TGTGCCAGCACCCTCGAACAGGGAGAGACCCAGTACTTC.

This clonotype showed up just a few times. The chain links TRBV7-9 to TRBJ2-1; D is possibly TRBD1 (6 bases). V was cut by 5 bases and J by 5 bases, with 19 bases left in between. The germline gives CDR1 SEHNR, CDR2 FQNEAQ (reference sequence). This CDR3 comprises 16 residues. The CDR3, as DNA: TGTGCCAGCAGCCTGAGAGGACAGTCAATCGACAATGAGCAGTTCTTC. Translation: CASSLRGQSIDNEQFF.

The chain employs TRBV7-2 and TRBJ2-3, with 8 nucleotides matching TRBD2. V lost 0 bases and J lost 6; bases outside the gene matches: 14. In germline, CDR1 is SGHTA, CDR2 FQGNSA. The CDR3 has 18 amino acids. The DNA of the CDR3 is TGTGCCAGCAGCTTAGCGGCAGTAGCGGGGCGACGGGAGGATACGCAGTATTTT. Amino acids: CASSLAAVAGRREDTQYF.

The gene calls are TRBV7-6 and TRBJ2-7; D perhaps matches TRBD2 (5 bases). The CDR3 is 14 residues long. Germline V CDR1 and CDR2: SGHVS, FNYEAQ. Trimming removed 8 bases from V and 6 bases from J, with 20 bases in between. This CDR3 is CASGLAAKPSEQYF. The CDR3 nucleotides are TGTGCCAGCGGGCTAGCAGCCAAACCCTCCGAGCAGTACTTC.

This clonotype was detected many times. J is TRBJ2-7 and V is TRBV7-6; TRBD1 agrees at 8 bases. Germline CDR1 is SGHVS and CDR2 is FNYEAQ. J gave up 3 bases and V 5 bases, and 6 bases lay outside the gene matches. The CDR3 sequence is 14 residues long. The CDR3 sequence is CASSPGTGRYEQYF. The CDR3 nucleotides read TGTGCCAGCAGCCCGGGGACAGGCCGCTACGAGCAGTACTTC.

This clonotype has a handful of counts. The chain couples TRBV7-9 to TRBJ2-7; 9 bases align to TRBD1. This CDR3 is built from 16 residues. V dropped 5 bases and J dropped 6; count of bases not matched to a gene: 14. CDR1 is SEHNR, CDR2 FQNEAQ, per germline (reference sequence). CDR3 bases: TGTGCCAGCAGCCCTCTTGCCGGGACAGGGTCTAGCGAGCAGTACTTC. Protein sequence: CASSPLAGTGSSEQYF.

The chain uses TRBV4-1 and TRBJ1-1; D ambiguous. Trimming cost V 1 base and J 5 bases, with 14 bases left between them. The CDR3 consists of 15 residues. Germline CDR1 and CDR2: MGHRA and YSYEKL. CDR3 sequence reads: CASSQGQGFGTEAFF. As DNA, the CDR3 is TGCGCCAGCAGCCAAGGTCAAGGTTTTGGAACTGAAGCTTTCTTT.

J is TRBJ2-3 and V is TRBV6-1, with 10 nucleotides matching TRBD2. CDR1 and CDR2 from the germline V gene are MNHNS and SASEGT. The ends lost 6 bases at V and 1 base at J; junction bases unmatched: 19. The CDR3 length is 20 residues. The CDR3 bases are TGTGCCAGCAGCCACATAGCCCCTAGCGGGGGCACCTATCGCACAGATACGCAGTATTTT. This sequence encodes CASSHIAPSGGTYRTDTQYF.

The J gene is TRBJ1-1, the V gene TRBV7-2; possible D gene TRBD1, 6 bases. The CDR3 consists of 15 residues. V lost 5 bases and J 1 base, leaving 14 bases between the germline ends. CDR1 and CDR2 (germline): SGHTA, FQGNSA. CDR3 residues: CASSPLDRRNTEAFF. The CDR3, as DNA: TGTGCCAGCAGCCCTCTTGACAGGCGGAACACTGAAGCTTTCTTT.

The J gene is TRBJ2-7, the V gene TRBV2; TRBD1 or TRBD2 may be the D gene (5 bases each). V gave up 7 bases and J gave up 2 bases, with 15 bases separating them. CDR1 and CDR2 (germline): SNHLY, FYNNEI. The CDR3 is made up of 14 amino acids. The CDR3 DNA sequence: TGTGCCAGCATGAGGGGAGCAGGACCCTACGAGCAGTACTTC. This gives the protein CASMRGAGPYEQYF.

This clonotype occurred a few times. The chain combines TRBV7-9 with TRBJ1-1; weak D call: TRBD1 (5 bases). The V end lost 5 bases, the J end lost 7 bases, and 23 bases lay between the germline ends. The germline V gene has CDR1 SEHNR and CDR2 FQNEAQ (reference sequence). There are 16 residues in the CDR3. The CDR3 DNA reads TGTGCCAGCAGCAAGGGCTGGGGGAATAAAGAGAGTGAAGCTTTCTTT. Protein product: CASSKGWGNKESEAFF. The full variable domain, in which reference TRBV7-9 and TRBJ1-1 provide the parts outside the CDR3, is DTGVSQNPRHKITKRGQNVTFRCDPISEHNRLYWYRQTLGQGPEFLTYFQNEAQLEKSRLLSDRFSAERPKGSFSTLEIQRTEQGDSAMYLCASSKGWGNKESEAFFGQGTRLTVV.

The rearrangement joins TRBV6-2 or TRBV6-3 to TRBJ2-2; 14 nucleotides line up with TRBD2. The CDR3 has 17 residues. V shed 5 bases and J 6 bases; nucleotides not matched to a gene: 8. Looked up from germline, CDR1 is MNHEY and CDR2 is SVGEGT. The CDR3 DNA follows: TGTGCCAGCAGTGCGACTAGCGGGGGGGCCGAGGCCGGGGAGCTGTTTTTT. Protein product: CASSATSGGAEAGELFF.

In this sample, this clonotype turned up a few times. The V and J genes are TRBV12-3 or TRBV12-4 and TRBJ1-1; 7 positions agree with TRBD1. V lost 8 bases and J lost 3; bases outside the gene matches: 12. CDR3 length: 15 amino acids. The CDR3, as DNA: TGTGCCAGCCGATTTTTAGAAGGGGGCCACACTGAAGCTTTCTTT. This encodes CASRFLEGGHTEAFF.

The chain carries TRBV7-9 and TRBJ2-6; 9 bases agree with TRBD1. There are 19 residues in the CDR3. Germline CDR1 and CDR2: SEHNR and FQNEAQ (reference sequence). J was trimmed by 2 bases and V by 2 bases; bases with no gene match: 10. The chain's CDR3 is CASSLIAGQGTTGANVLTF. CDR3 bases: TGTGCCAGCAGCTTAATCGCGGGACAGGGTACCACTGGGGCCAACGTCCTGACTTTC.